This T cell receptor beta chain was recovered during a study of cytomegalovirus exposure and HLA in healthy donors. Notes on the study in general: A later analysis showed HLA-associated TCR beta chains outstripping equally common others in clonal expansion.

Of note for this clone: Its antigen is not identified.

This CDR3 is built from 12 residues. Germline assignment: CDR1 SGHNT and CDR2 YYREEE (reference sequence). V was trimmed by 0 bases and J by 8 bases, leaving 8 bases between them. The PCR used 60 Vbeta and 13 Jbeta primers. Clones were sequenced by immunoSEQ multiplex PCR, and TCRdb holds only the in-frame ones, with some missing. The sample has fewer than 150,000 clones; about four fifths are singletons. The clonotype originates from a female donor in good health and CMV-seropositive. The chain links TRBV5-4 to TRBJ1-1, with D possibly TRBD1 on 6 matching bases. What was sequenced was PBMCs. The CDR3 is CASSLGGREAFF. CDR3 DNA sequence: TGTGCCAGCAGCTTGGGGGGGCGAGAAGCTTTCTTT.